This passage covers 6 T cell receptor beta chains from one sample sequenced in a study of blood T cell repertoires in COVID-19. Libraries were prepared by immunoSEQ multiplex PCR; TCRdb keeps only in-frame clonotypes and omits some of them. This sample yields about 110,000 clones, of which under 85% are seen a single time; more than 13% belongs to the top ten. Sequencing was carried out using peripheral blood. The receptors derive from a woman in her sixties with acute or convalescent COVID-19.

This sequence joins TRBV3-1 (or the pseudogene TRBV3-2) and TRBJ2-1; 11 bases fit TRBD2. Per germline, CDR1 LGHDT and CDR2 YNNKEL (reference sequence). Trimming removed 4 bases from V and 2 bases from J; junction bases left unmatched: 4. CDR3 length: 16 residues. Here the CDR3 DNA reads TGTGCCAGCAGCCTAGATAGCGGGAGGGCCTACAATGAGCAGTTCTTC. This encodes CASSLDSGRAYNEQFF.

The gene calls are TRBV30 and TRBJ1-1; TRBD1 matches at 7 bases. The CDR3 length is 13 residues. Germline loops: CDR1 GTSNPN, CDR2 SVGIG (reference sequence). The junction had 6 bases not matched to a gene; V was cut back by 3 bases and J by 5 bases. The CDR3: CAWSRGLGTEAFF. CDR3 nucleotides: TGTGCCTGGAGCAGGGGGTTGGGGACTGAAGCTTTCTTT.

The genes are TRBV29-1 and TRBJ2-7; D is possibly TRBD1 (6 bases). V was trimmed by 4 bases and J by 2 bases, leaving 15 bases between them. CDR3 length: 14 amino acids. Germline CDR1 is SQVTM and CDR2 is ANQGSEA. In DNA, the CDR3 is TGCAGCGTTGCACAGGGTTCGGGAACCTACGAGCAGTACTTC. Its translation is CSVAQGSGTYEQYF.

The genes are TRBV28 and TRBJ1-4; no firm D call. The CDR3 length is 12 residues. The ends were cut back, 4 bases at V and 4 bases at J, with 4 bases in the middle. From germline, CDR1 is MDHEN and CDR2 SYDVKM. The CDR3 nucleotides read TGTGCCAGCAGTTCCCTTAATGAAAAACTGTTTTTT. Translation: CASSSLNEKLFF.

This chain uses TRBV3-1 (or the pseudogene TRBV3-2) with TRBJ2-3; 10 bases agree with TRBD2. V lost 8 bases, J lost 2 bases, and 7 bases stayed unmatched. The length of the CDR3 is 15 residues. From germline, CDR1 is LGHDT and CDR2 YNNKEL (reference sequence). DNA for the CDR3: TGTGCCAGCGGACTTCTAGCGGGGGTCACAGATACGCAGTATTTT. Translation gives CASGLLAGVTDTQYF.

The V and J genes are TRBV15 and TRBJ2-5; 14 bases are a match to TRBD2. Germline CDR1 is LNHNV and CDR2 is YYDKDF (reference sequence). This CDR3 is built from 20 residues. V trimming: 1 base; J trimming: 3 bases; junction bases outside the gene matches: 13. The CDR3 DNA is TGTGCCACCAGCAGAGTCCCCTTCGGACTAGCGGGGGGCGGTAAAGAGACCCAGTACTTC. Translation: CATSRVPFGLAGGGKETQYF.